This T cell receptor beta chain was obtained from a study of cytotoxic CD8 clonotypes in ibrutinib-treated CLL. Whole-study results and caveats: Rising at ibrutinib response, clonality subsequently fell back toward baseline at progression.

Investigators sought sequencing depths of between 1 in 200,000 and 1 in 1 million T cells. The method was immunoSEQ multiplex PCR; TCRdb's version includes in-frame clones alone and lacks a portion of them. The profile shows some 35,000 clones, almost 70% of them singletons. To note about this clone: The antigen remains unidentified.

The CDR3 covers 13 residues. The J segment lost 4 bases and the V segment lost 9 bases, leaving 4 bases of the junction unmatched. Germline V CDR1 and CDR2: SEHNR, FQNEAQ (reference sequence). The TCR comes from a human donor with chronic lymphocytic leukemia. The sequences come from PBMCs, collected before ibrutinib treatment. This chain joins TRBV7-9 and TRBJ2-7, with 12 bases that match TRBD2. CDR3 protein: CARTSGRRYEQYF. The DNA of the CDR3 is TGTGCCAGAACTAGCGGGAGGAGATACGAGCAGTACTTC.